The next 31 T cell receptor beta chains were all read from a single sample in a study of T cell repertoires in cytomegalovirus infection. TCRdb ran MiXCR on the reads and lists one entry per CDR3 protein. The sample records 450,000 to 550,000 distinct CDR3 sequences, approximately 15% being singletons. Sequencing input: CD8+ T cells from PBMCs. All receptors come from a human donor in good health (CMV status not recorded). Some clones in this sample may be carry-over from other donors' samples.

With respect to this clonotype: Germline and junction disagree at one end, which may indicate a read error. CDR3 amino acids: CATSIKRASYVQYF. Here the CDR3 DNA reads TGTGCCACCAGCATAAAACGGGCATCCTACGTGCAGTACTTC. The V call is TRBV15, the J call TRBJ2-7; D unresolved. CDR1 and CDR2 (germline): LNHNV, YYDKDF (reference sequence). The CDR3 length is 14 residues.

This clonotype appeared many times. The chain carries TRBV9 and TRBJ1-2; no clear D. Germline CDR1 reads SGDLS; CDR2 reads YYNGEE. The V and J ends lost 3 bases and 5 bases respectively, with 5 bases between them. The CDR3 totals 11 residues. For the CDR3, the DNA is TGTGCCAGCAGCGGAAGGTATGGCTACACCTTC. It encodes CASSGRYGYTF. The variable domain in full, with the rest retrieved from reference TRBV9 and TRBJ1-2, is DSGVTQTPKHLITATGQRVTLRCSPRSGDLSVYWYQQSLDQGLQFLIQYYNGEERAKGNILERFSAQQFPDLHSELNLSSLELGDSALYFCASSGRYGYTFGSGTRLTVV.

This clonotype was found many times. The chain links TRBV28 to TRBJ1-1, with TRBD1 identical over 9 bases. Germline V gives CDR1 MDHEN, CDR2 SYDVKM. The CDR3 has 16 amino acids. Trimming took 4 bases from V and 6 from J; bases not matched to a gene: 12. CDR3 sequence (DNA): TGTGCCAGCAGTTCGGACAGGGGCCGCACAGGGGCTGAAGCTTTCTTT. It encodes CASSSDRGRTGAEAFF.

There are a few counts of this clonotype. This chain uses TRBV6-5 with TRBJ2-1, with 8 bases aligning to TRBD1. V lost 4 bases and J lost 8; bases outside the gene matches: 4. CDR1 and CDR2 (germline): MNHEY, SVGAGI. The CDR3 contains 13 residues. The CDR3 is CASSFMDRDEQFF. DNA for the CDR3: TGTGCCAGCAGTTTCATGGACAGGGATGAGCAGTTCTTC.

The chain is built from TRBV23-1 and TRBJ2-7; a weak D match, TRBD1 (6 bases). TRBV23-1 is an ORF, with its function uncertain. Deletions cut 8 bases from V and 4 bases from J, with 18 bases between. The CDR3 sequence is 14 residues long. The CDR3 DNA is TGCGCCAGCGTCCCCCAGGGGCCCGATTACGAGCAGTACTTC. Translation: CASVPQGPDYEQYF.

In this sample, this clonotype turned up a few times. The V call is TRBV14, the J call TRBJ2-1; 8 nucleotides align to TRBD2. Germline V CDR1 and CDR2: SGHDN, FVKESK. The J segment lost 5 bases and the V segment lost 0 bases, leaving 9 bases of the junction unmatched. The CDR3 covers 17 residues. The CDR3 loop is CASSQDRGGRPHNEQFF. CDR3 sequence (DNA): TGTGCCAGCAGCCAAGATCGGGGCGGGAGGCCCCACAATGAGCAGTTCTTC.

This clonotype occurred a few times. J is TRBJ2-5 and V is TRBV15; D is undetermined. Trimming took off 0 bases at V and 4 bases at J, with 9 bases between the two ends. Germline loops: CDR1 LNHNV, CDR2 YYDKDF (reference sequence). The CDR3 covers 14 residues. In nucleotides, the CDR3 is TGTGCCACCAGCAGAGACCGAGAAGGAGAGACCCAGTACTTC. Encoded protein: CATSRDREGETQYF. Filled out from reference TRBV15 and TRBJ2-5, the complete variable domain reads DAMVIQNPRYQVTQFGKPVTLSCSQTLNHNVMYWYQQKSSQAPKLLFHYYDKDFNNEADTPDNFQSRRPNTSFCFLDIRSPGLGDTAMYLCATSRDREGETQYFGPGTRLLVL.

This clonotype was detected ten times or more. V is TRBV27 and J is TRBJ2-1; 7 bases fit TRBD2. CDR1 MNHEY and CDR2 SMNVEV come from the germline V gene (reference sequence). The CDR3 length is 15 residues. Trimming cost V 4 bases and J 2 bases; bases outside gene matches: 5. DNA of the CDR3: TGTGCCAGCAGTTGGGGGGGAAGGACCTACAATGAGCAGTTCTTC. Its translation: CASSWGGRTYNEQFF.

In its sample, this clonotype was seen many times. This chain uses TRBV12-3 or TRBV12-4 with TRBJ2-1, with TRBD1 as a possible D gene (6 bases). This CDR3 region has 10 residues. Trimming removed 6 bases from V and 10 bases from J, with 7 bases in between. The chain's CDR3 is CASSQGEQFF. DNA of the CDR3: TGTGCCAGCAGCCAGGGGGAGCAGTTCTTC.

This clonotype was seen only a few times. The V and J genes are TRBV5-6 and TRBJ1-2, with TRBD1 matching over 7 bases. The germline V gene has CDR1 SGHDT and CDR2 YYEEEE. J was trimmed by 0 bases and V by 0 bases; bases with no gene match: 8. The CDR3 runs to 17 residues. CDR3 in DNA: TGTGCCAGCAGCTTGGGAAACGACAGGGTAGCTAACTATGGCTACACCTTC. This encodes CASSLGNDRVANYGYTF.

This clonotype was recorded many times. The chain couples TRBV7-9 to TRBJ1-2; 8 nucleotides line up with TRBD1. Germline CDR1 and CDR2: SEHNR and FQNEAQ (reference sequence). Trimming took 5 bases from V and 5 from J; bases not matched to a gene: 10. CDR3 size: 15 residues. The CDR3 region is CASSPVGTGDYGYTF. Written as DNA, the CDR3 is TGTGCCAGCAGCCCAGTCGGGACAGGTGATTATGGCTACACCTTC.

This clonotype has ten or more counts. This sequence joins TRBV27 and TRBJ1-3; TRBD1 agrees at 8 bases. V was clipped by 0 bases and J by 2 bases; unmatched bases: 12. CDR3 length: 19 amino acids. The V gene's germline CDR1 is MNHEY and CDR2 SMNVEV (reference sequence). This CDR3 reads CASSLSSPGQGGTGNTIYF. CDR3 bases: TGTGCCAGCAGTTTATCGTCCCCCGGACAGGGAGGGACTGGAAACACCATATATTTT.

There are a few counts of this clonotype. The chain uses TRBV4-1 and TRBJ1-1; D may be TRBD1 (6 bases). The V end was cut by 0 bases, the J end by 1 base, with 9 bases between. Germline lookup yields CDR1 MGHRA and CDR2 YSYEKL. CDR3 length equals 15 residues. This CDR3 reads CASSQETGSNTEAFF. The CDR3 DNA reads as TGCGCCAGCAGCCAAGAAACAGGGTCGAACACTGAAGCTTTCTTT.

The chain recombines TRBV4-1 with TRBJ2-7, with unresolved D. Trimming took off 1 base at V and 2 bases at J, with 12 bases between the two ends. The CDR3 loop spans 15 amino acids. Germline lookup yields CDR1 MGHRA and CDR2 YSYEKL. The CDR3 here is CASSQGNGVPYEQYF. CDR3 bases: TGCGCCAGCAGCCAAGGGAACGGTGTTCCCTACGAGCAGTACTTC.

The V call is TRBV20-1, the J call TRBJ2-7; D is perhaps TRBD1 (6 bases). Trimming pared 3 bases from V and 2 bases from J, leaving 17 bases between. The CDR3 covers 15 residues. Germline V gene data show CDR1 as DFQATT and CDR2 as SNEGSKA (reference sequence). CDR3: CSARDEDRPTYEQYF. The CDR3 DNA is TGCAGTGCTAGGGACGAAGACAGGCCAACCTACGAGCAGTACTTC.

This clonotype was seen many times. One junction end disagrees with the germline gene, perhaps due to a read error. The rearrangement joins TRBV7-7 to TRBJ2-3, with a weak D call TRBD1 (6 bases). The CDR3 has 15 residues. From germline, CDR1 is SSHAT and CDR2 FNYEAQ (reference sequence). CDR3 region: CASSLRGRDTDTQYF. CDR3 sequence (DNA): TGTGCTAGCAGCCTCAGGGGAAGGGATACAGATACGCAGTATTTT.

The V call is TRBV2, the J call TRBJ1-1; D is ambiguous. This CDR3 comprises 15 residues. Per germline, CDR1 SNHLY and CDR2 FYNNEI. V was cut by 5 bases and J by 3 bases, with 16 bases left in between. CDR3 in amino acids: CASSRYRASHTEAFF. CDR3 bases: TGTGCCAGCAGTCGTTACAGAGCTTCACACACTGAAGCTTTCTTT. The complete variable domain, with remaining parts taken from reference TRBV2 and TRBJ1-1, reads EPEVTQTPSHQVTQMGQEVILRCVPISNHLYFYWYRQILGQKVEFLVSFYNNEISEKSEIFDDQFSVERPDGSNFTLKIRSTKLEDSAMYFCASSRYRASHTEAFFGQGTRLTVV.

This clonotype came up many times. The rearrangement joins TRBV7-9 to TRBJ2-3; TRBD1 might be the D (5 bases). Trimming pared 4 bases from V and 2 bases from J, leaving 16 bases between. Germline assignment: CDR1 SEHNR and CDR2 FQNEAQ (reference sequence). This CDR3 has 16 residues. Here the CDR3 reads CASSSSGQNPTDTQYF. Here the CDR3 DNA reads TGTGCCAGCAGCTCCTCAGGGCAGAATCCCACAGATACGCAGTATTTT.

This clonotype was recorded many times. This chain links TRBV7-9 with TRBJ2-3; 10 bases are shared with TRBD2. The germline V gene has CDR1 SEHNR and CDR2 FQNEAQ (reference sequence). V trimming: 5 bases; J trimming: 5 bases; junction bases outside the gene matches: 13. The CDR3 totals 17 residues. CDR3 loop: CASSPIPGLAKGDTQYF. CDR3 sequence (DNA): TGTGCCAGCAGCCCTATACCGGGACTAGCGAAAGGAGATACGCAGTATTTT.

CDR3 coding DNA: TGCAGTGCCCACGGACTAGCGGGAGGCCCCTCCTACGAGCAGTACTTC. This codes for CSAHGLAGGPSYEQYF. This chain links TRBV20-1 with TRBJ2-7, with 14 bases identical to TRBD2. Germline V gene data show CDR1 as DFQATT and CDR2 as SNEGSKA (reference sequence). J was trimmed by 0 bases and V by 6 bases; bases with no gene match: 7. The CDR3 contains 16 residues.

There are many counts of this clonotype. The chain couples TRBV7-8 to TRBJ1-1, with D unresolved. Trimming removed 2 bases at V and 0 bases at J, with 16 bases between. The CDR3 extends over 17 amino acids. Germline V gene data show CDR1 as SGHVS and CDR2 as FQNEAQ. The CDR3 spells CASSLNMGRPMNTEAFF. The DNA for the CDR3 is TGTGCCAGCAGCTTAAATATGGGCAGGCCTATGAACACTGAAGCTTTCTTT.

This sequence joins TRBV6-6 and TRBJ2-2, with D perhaps TRBD1 (6 bases). The germline V and J ends were trimmed by 6 bases and 3 bases, with 11 bases remaining between them. The CDR3 totals 14 residues. Germline lookup yields CDR1 MNHNY and CDR2 SVGAGI (reference sequence). CDR3 DNA: TGTGCCAGCAGGACCGACAGGTACACCGGGGAGCTGTTTTTT. This encodes CASRTDRYTGELFF.

This clonotype was recorded many times. The chain joins TRBV12-3 or TRBV12-4 to TRBJ1-1, with D possibly being TRBD1 (5 bases). Trimming removed 10 bases from V and 5 bases from J, with 14 bases in between. The CDR3 loop spans 12 amino acids. The CDR3 nucleotides read TGTGCCACCCTGGGAGGGGAGACTGAAGCTTTCTTT. Protein: CATLGGETEAFF.

This rearrangement joins TRBV10-3 to TRBJ2-1; TRBD2 matches at 11 bases. The length of the CDR3 is 16 residues. Trimming removed 7 bases from V and 0 bases from J; junction bases left unmatched: 5. Looked up from germline, CDR1 is ENHRY and CDR2 is SYGVKD. The DNA of the CDR3 is TGTGCCATCAAGACTAGCGGGACCAGCTCCTACAATGAGCAGTTCTTC. This gives the protein CAIKTSGTSSYNEQFF.

This clonotype was counted ten times or more. The genes are TRBV7-2 and TRBJ2-1; possibly TRBD2 for D (5 bases). The germline V gene encodes CDR1 SGHTA and CDR2 FQGNSA. Deletions cut 3 bases from V and 8 bases from J, with 14 bases between. This CDR3 is 14 amino acids long. Written as DNA, the CDR3 is TGTGCCAGCAGCTTCGCAGAAGGAGGCTATGAGCAGTTCTTC. This codes for CASSFAEGGYEQFF.

This clonotype showed up many times. The gene calls are TRBV12-3 or TRBV12-4 and TRBJ1-3, with TRBD1 as a possible D gene (6 bases). The CDR3 is 12 amino acids. The V gene lost 11 bases and the J gene lost 1 base, with 9 bases spanning the gap. The CDR3 region has the DNA TGTGCCGGGGGGGCTTCTGGAAACACCATATATTTT. This translates into CAGGASGNTIYF.

This clonotype has only a few counts. V and J are TRBV27 and TRBJ1-1, with 7 bases lining up with TRBD1. CDR3 length: 12 amino acids. Per the germline V gene, CDR1 is MNHEY and CDR2 is SMNVEV (reference sequence). After removal of 6 bases from V and 6 bases from J, the junction contained 4 bases not matched to a gene. The CDR3, as DNA: TGTGCCAGCAGCGCCGACAGGGCTGAAGCTTTCTTT. This encodes CASSADRAEAFF.

In its sample, this clonotype was seen a few times. This chain joins TRBV19 and TRBJ2-5, with a possible D match to TRBD1 (5 bases). The CDR3 sequence is 14 residues long. Germline V lookup: CDR1 LNHDA, CDR2 SQIVND (reference sequence). Trimming pared 2 bases from V and 5 bases from J, leaving 12 bases between. CDR3 coding DNA: TGTGCCAGTAGTATAACGGGCAGGGCGGAGACCCAGTACTTC. The encoded protein is CASSITGRAETQYF.

This clonotype was seen a few times. The rearrangement uses TRBV2 and TRBJ2-3; D not resolved. The germline V gene encodes CDR1 SNHLY and CDR2 FYNNEI. The CDR3 extends over 13 amino acids. V dropped 3 bases and J dropped 2 bases, with 6 bases sitting between them. CDR3 region: CASSEDHTDTQYF. The CDR3 nucleotides read TGTGCCAGCAGTGAGGACCACACAGATACGCAGTATTTT.

The rearrangement joins TRBV28 to TRBJ2-1, with D perhaps matching TRBD2 (5 bases). With 5 bases removed from V and 12 bases from J, the gap between germline ends came to 20 bases. Germline CDR1 is MDHEN and CDR2 is SYDVKM. This CDR3 contains 14 residues. The CDR3 DNA follows: TGTGCCAGCAGTCCCACTAGAGGGAGAATGGGGCAGTTCTTC. Encoded protein: CASSPTRGRMGQFF.

J is TRBJ2-2 and V is TRBV6-2 or TRBV6-3, with 9 bases identical to TRBD2. Germline V CDR1 and CDR2: MNHEY, SVGEGT. The ends lost 2 bases at V and 4 bases at J; junction bases unmatched: 8. The CDR3 contains 17 residues. The CDR3 DNA reads as TGTGCCAGCAGTTACAGACTGGCGGGAGGGGCCACCGGGGAGCTGTTTTTT. Its translation: CASSYRLAGGATGELFF.